This T cell receptor beta chain was sequenced during a study of identical twins. Trimming cost V 4 bases and J 9 bases; bases outside gene matches: 7. There are 15 residues in the CDR3. TCRdb used MiXCR to reprocess the 5' RACE reads, holding one entry per CDR3 protein. The table shows about 660,000 distinct CDR3 sequences, with 8.5% to 9% occurring only once. Whole-study findings and limits: The same donors were not followed; conclusions instead depended on cross-sectional statistical analysis. High-abundance cord blood beta clonotypes had fewer insertions; memory repertoires showed none. Out-of-frame beta sequences exhibited a weaker degree of excess twin sharing.

This clonotype was observed at least ten times. Its antigen remains unknown. These data were also reused for a study on yellow fever vaccine responses in identical twins.

Sequenced: PBMCs. The rearrangement joins TRBV12-3 or TRBV12-4 to TRBJ1-6; TRBD1 agrees at 9 bases. The receptor was derived from a woman between 18 and 30 years old in good health. This chain's CDR3 is CASSWGQGYGSPLHF. CDR3 nucleotides: TGTGCCAGCAGTTGGGGACAGGGATACGGTTCACCCCTCCACTTT.